This T cell receptor beta chain was retrieved from a study of blood T cells in healthy people across ages. General study findings and limits: Greater diversity and more naive CD4+ cells were seen in long-lived donors than in aged donors. Because sorting was not performed, PBMCs prevented conclusive naive versus antigen-experienced comparison.

Then a second PCR, running about 6 to 12 cycles, was carried out with a sample-barcoded 5' primer and a J-beta primer mix. A 12-random-nucleotide template-switch adaptor tagged each cDNA molecule. TCRdb called the 5' RACE reads again in MiXCR, with one record for every CDR3 protein. The sample contains some 900,000 distinct CDR3 sequences, 40% to 60% of which appear only once. For this clonotype: The antigen remains undetermined.

Peripheral blood was drawn, roughly 10 milliliters per donor. Per germline, CDR1 DFQATT and CDR2 SNEGSKA (reference sequence). The CDR3 contains 13 residues. V lost 3 bases, J lost 7 bases, and 13 bases lay in between. The J gene is TRBJ1-5, the V gene TRBV20-1; D perhaps matches TRBD1 (5 bases). This TCR was recovered from a man aged 25 to 40 in good health. The specimen was blood. CDR3 DNA sequence: TGCAGTGCTAGTTTGGGGGGAAGGCAGCCCCAGCATTTT. This encodes CSASLGGRQPQHF.